A single sample is the source of the 30 T cell receptor beta chains below, sequenced in a study of cytomegalovirus exposure and HLA in healthy donors. The study ran its PCR with 60 Vbeta and 13 Jbeta primers. Libraries were prepared by immunoSEQ multiplex PCR; TCRdb keeps only in-frame clonotypes and omits some of them. The table has 150,000 or so clones, roughly 85% seen once. Sequences were obtained from PBMCs. The source of these receptors is a man between 18 and 35 years old in good health and CMV-seropositive.

The V and J genes are TRBV6-1 and TRBJ2-1; D may be TRBD2 (5 bases). The CDR3 contains 15 residues. Between the trimmed V and J ends, which lost 6 bases and 2 bases, there was a span of 14 bases. The germline V gene has CDR1 MNHNS and CDR2 SASEGT. DNA of the CDR3: TGTGCCAGCAGCCATACTAGTAGCGCCTACAATGAGCAGTTCTTC. It yields the protein CASSHTSSAYNEQFF.

The J gene is TRBJ2-7, the V gene TRBV19, with 11 bases identical to TRBD1. Germline-derived CDR1 and CDR2 are LNHDA and SQIVND (reference sequence). V gave up 3 bases and J gave up 3 bases; unmatched junction bases: 1. The CDR3 is 14 residues long. The DNA of the CDR3 is TGTGCCAGTAGTATGGGGACAGGGGGCTACGAGCAGTACTTC. Protein product: CASSMGTGGYEQYF.

The CDR3 DNA reads TGCGCCAGCAGCCAATGGCAGGGGGACACCGGGGAGCTGTTTTTT. Protein sequence: CASSQWQGDTGELFF. The chain is built from TRBV4-1 and TRBJ2-2; 7 bases fit TRBD1. The J segment lost 3 bases and the V segment lost 2 bases, leaving 3 bases of the junction unmatched. This CDR3 region has 15 residues. CDR1 is MGHRA and CDR2 is YSYEKL in the germline V gene.

The V gene is TRBV6-5, the J gene TRBJ1-4, with D tentatively TRBD1 (6 bases). Germline CDR1 MNHEY, CDR2 SVGAGI. This CDR3 is built from 15 residues. V shed 5 bases and J shed 8 bases, with 18 bases lying between them. Written as DNA, the CDR3 is TGTGCCAGCAGTCGCCGTGCAGGGGCCTTGGAAAAACTGTTTTTT. Its protein is CASSRRAGALEKLFF.

The V gene is TRBV6-5, the J gene TRBJ1-1; TRBD1 might be the D (5 bases). This CDR3 has 11 amino acids. V dropped 4 bases and J dropped 8 bases, with 8 bases sitting between them. Per the germline V gene, CDR1 is MNHEY and CDR2 is SVGAGI. CDR3 sequence (DNA): TGTGCCAGCAGTTGGTCAGGGGAAGCTTTCTTT. Protein sequence: CASSWSGEAFF.

This clone was detected only once. The V and J genes are TRBV28 and TRBJ1-2; TRBD1 agrees at 9 bases. Germline values: CDR1 MDHEN, CDR2 SYDVKM. J gave up 8 bases and V 7 bases, and 14 bases lay outside the gene matches. This CDR3 has 15 amino acids. CDR3 amino acids: CASNSGQGRGDGYTF. CDR3 nucleotide sequence: TGTGCCAGCAACTCAGGACAGGGGCGGGGGGACGGCTACACCTTC.

This chain connects TRBV4-1 to TRBJ2-5; D possibly corresponds to TRBD2 (5 bases). Germline CDR1 and CDR2: MGHRA and YSYEKL. This CDR3 contains 15 residues. V lost 0 bases to trimming and J lost 10 bases, with 18 bases between them. Written as DNA, the CDR3 is TGCGCCAGCAGCCAAGAGGGTAGCCTTAGCGTTTACCAGTACTTC. Amino acid sequence: CASSQEGSLSVYQYF.

The rearrangement links TRBV10-3 to TRBJ2-7; D perhaps matches TRBD1 (6 bases). The CDR3 loop spans 12 amino acids. Trimming stripped 4 bases from V and 5 bases from J, with 9 bases between. The germline V gene encodes CDR1 ENHRY and CDR2 SYGVKD. CDR3 bases: TGTGCCATCAGTGCGTACAGGGACGAGCAGTACTTC. Translated: CAISAYRDEQYF.

V gene TRBV11-2 combines with J gene TRBJ2-7, with TRBD1 matching 9 bases. CDR3 length: 13 amino acids. The V gene's germline CDR1 is SGHAT and CDR2 FQNNGV. V shed 4 bases, J shed 5 bases, and the junction held 3 bases outside the gene matches. DNA of the CDR3: TGTGCCAGCAGCTGGGGACAGGGTAACGAGCAGTACTTC. Translating gives CASSWGQGNEQYF. Combining the CDR3 with reference TRBV11-2 and TRBJ2-7 gives the whole variable domain EAGVAQSPRYKIIEKRQSVAFWCNPISGHATLYWYQQILGQGPKLLIQFQNNGVVDDSQLPKDRFSAERLKGVDSTLKIQPAKLEDSAVYLCASSWGQGNEQYFGPGTRLTVT.

This clone was counted once. The chain employs TRBV7-2 and TRBJ1-1; D is unclear. The germline V gene has CDR1 SGHTA and CDR2 FQGNSA. The ends were cut back, 0 bases at V and 1 base at J, with 24 bases in the middle. The CDR3 covers 20 residues. The CDR3 sequence: CASSLAFESRLGGGNTEAFF. Written as DNA, the CDR3 is TGTGCCAGCAGCTTAGCGTTCGAAAGCAGGTTAGGAGGCGGGAACACTGAAGCTTTCTTT. Full variable domain (rest looked up from reference TRBV7-2 and TRBJ1-1): GAGVSQSPSNKVTEKGKDVELRCDPISGHTALYWYRQSLGQGLEFLIYFQGNSAPDKSGLPSDRFSAERTGGSVSTLTIQRTQQEDSAVYLCASSLAFESRLGGGNTEAFFGQGTRLTVV.

The gene calls are TRBV27 and TRBJ2-3, with 7 bases aligning to TRBD1. There are 17 residues in the CDR3. Germline V gene data show CDR1 as MNHEY and CDR2 as SMNVEV (reference sequence). Trimming removed 6 bases from V and 0 bases from J; junction bases left unmatched: 12. The CDR3, as DNA: TGTGCCAGCAGCTCCCCCGAACACAGGGGAAGCACAGATACGCAGTATTTT. Translating gives CASSSPEHRGSTDTQYF.

This CDR3 is CASRQDFYEQYF. As DNA, the CDR3 is TGTGCCAGCAGACAGGATTTTTACGAGCAGTACTTC. The V gene is TRBV6-1, the J gene TRBJ2-7; D might be TRBD1 (5 bases). Germline V gene data show CDR1 as MNHNS and CDR2 as SASEGT. This CDR3 has 12 residues. V dropped 6 bases and J dropped 4 bases, with 10 bases sitting between them.

This chain connects TRBV20-1 to TRBJ2-1; no clear D gene. The germline gives CDR1 DFQATT, CDR2 SNEGSKA (reference sequence). Trimming left V 3 bases short and J 9 bases short, with 9 bases between. This CDR3 has 11 residues. CDR3 sequence: CSARAVVEQFF. The CDR3 DNA follows: TGCAGTGCTAGGGCGGTTGTTGAGCAGTTCTTC.

The chain carries TRBV19 and TRBJ2-7; 7 nucleotides align to TRBD1. The CDR3 is made up of 11 amino acids. Germline-derived CDR1 and CDR2 are LNHDA and SQIVND (reference sequence). After removal of 10 bases from V and 5 bases from J, the junction contained 5 bases not matched to a gene. The CDR3 DNA reads as TGTGCCATCCTTACAGGGGACGAGCAGTACTTC. Protein sequence: CAILTGDEQYF.

A single count supports this clone. The gene calls are TRBV5-1 and TRBJ2-7; 15 bases line up with TRBD2. Germline assignment: CDR1 SGHRS and CDR2 YFSETQ. V shed 2 bases and J 3 bases; nucleotides not matched to a gene: 3. The CDR3 loop spans 16 amino acids. CDR3 residues: CASSLGTSGGFYEQYF. Here the CDR3 DNA reads TGCGCCAGCAGCTTAGGGACTAGCGGGGGGTTCTACGAGCAGTACTTC.

The V and J genes are TRBV7-2 and TRBJ2-3; 10 positions agree with TRBD1. This CDR3 region has 18 residues. Germline CDR1 reads SGHTA; CDR2 reads FQGNSA. The ends lost 5 bases at V and 4 bases at J; junction bases unmatched: 15. CDR3 sequence reads: CASSPRTGGRAGADTQYF. Here the CDR3 DNA reads TGTGCCAGCAGCCCCAGGACAGGGGGTAGGGCGGGGGCAGATACGCAGTATTTT.

V is TRBV19 and J is TRBJ1-5; 7 bases map to TRBD1. CDR3 length equals 14 residues. The junction had 5 bases not matched to a gene; V was cut back by 6 bases and J by 3 bases. The V gene's germline CDR1 is LNHDA and CDR2 SQIVND (reference sequence). CDR3 sequence: CASRKGGYNQPQHF. The CDR3 region has the DNA TGTGCCAGTAGAAAAGGGGGCTACAATCAGCCCCAGCATTTT.

This clone was recorded a few times. The identical CDR3 is also encoded by other nucleotide sequences in the sample. This chain joins TRBV5-4 and TRBJ2-1; perhaps TRBD2 as D (5 bases). Trimming shortened V by 5 bases and J by 7 bases, and 10 bases separated the two germline ends. CDR1 and CDR2 (germline): SGHNT, YYREEE (reference sequence). The CDR3 extends over 12 amino acids. CDR3 nucleotides: TGTGCCAGCAGTCTCGGGGAAAATGAGCAGTTCTTC. It is translated as CASSLGENEQFF.

The V call is TRBV18, the J call TRBJ1-2, with 7 bases aligning to TRBD1. This CDR3 region has 13 residues. V was pared by 5 bases and J by 3 bases, with 3 bases of the junction left unmatched. The germline gives CDR1 KGHSH, CDR2 LQKENI. The CDR3 here is CASSGDSDYGYTF. The CDR3 DNA reads TGTGCCAGCTCAGGGGACAGCGACTATGGCTACACCTTC.

This clone appeared once. The V gene is TRBV10-3, the J gene TRBJ1-2; 10 nucleotides line up with TRBD1. Trimming removed 7 bases from V and 8 bases from J; junction bases left unmatched: 13. The CDR3 is 15 residues long. CDR1 is ENHRY and CDR2 is SYGVKD in the germline V gene. In DNA, the CDR3 is TGTGCCATCAAAAAAGGGACAGGGGAATCAAACGGCTACACCTTC. Protein: CAIKKGTGESNGYTF.

This clone was recorded only once. The chain is built from TRBV4-3 and TRBJ2-3, with a weak D call TRBD2 (6 bases). Looked up from germline, CDR1 is LGHNA and CDR2 is YSLEER. V dropped 0 bases and J dropped 4 bases, with 14 bases sitting between them. The CDR3 length is 16 residues. CDR3 region: CASSQDRPGGADTQYF. The CDR3 nucleotides are TGCGCCAGCAGCCAAGACCGCCCTGGAGGGGCAGATACGCAGTATTTT.

This clone was detected only a few times. J is TRBJ2-5 and V is TRBV7-2; no clear D gene. The DNA matches TRBJ2-7 better at its end, which makes the J call doubtful. The CDR3 has 14 residues. Germline-derived CDR1 and CDR2 are SGHTA and FQGNSA. The CDR3 DNA follows: TGTGCCAGCAGCCCCGCGAGGAGCCTCTACGAGCAGTACTTC. Translating it yields CASSPARSLYEQYF.

The chain combines TRBV19 with TRBJ1-2, with 7 bases fitting TRBD1. The V gene's germline CDR1 is LNHDA and CDR2 SQIVND (reference sequence). CDR3 length: 14 amino acids. The V segment lost 1 base and the J segment 5 bases; nucleotides outside the gene matches: 4. The CDR3 loop reads CASSIVGTVYGYTF. As DNA, the CDR3 is TGTGCCAGTAGTATAGTGGGGACAGTATATGGCTACACCTTC. Complete variable domain (other parts from reference TRBV19 and TRBJ1-2): DGGITQSPKYLFRKEGQNVTLSCEQNLNHDAMYWYRQDPGQGLRLIYYSQIVNDFQKGDIAEGYSVSREKKESFPLTVTSAQKNPTAFYLCASSIVGTVYGYTFGSGTRLTVV.

This clone came up a few times. The chain couples TRBV11-2 to TRBJ2-4; D is unresolved. V dropped 4 bases and J dropped 6 bases, with 4 bases sitting between them. The CDR3 covers 11 residues. Germline values: CDR1 SGHAT, CDR2 FQNNGV. Written as DNA, the CDR3 is TGTGCCAGCAGCTCCGGAAACATTCAGTACTTC. This sequence encodes CASSSGNIQYF.

This chain joins TRBV6-4 and TRBJ2-3; 10 bases are a match to TRBD2. J gave up 1 base and V 7 bases, and 8 bases lay outside the gene matches. Germline CDR1 is MRHNA and CDR2 is SNTAGT. This CDR3 contains 16 residues. The DNA of the CDR3 is TGTGCCAGCAAACCATTAGCGGGGGGCCGCACAGATACGCAGTATTTT. Its translation is CASKPLAGGRTDTQYF.

The chain has TRBV5-1 and TRBJ1-4; 9 bases agree with TRBD1. Germline values: CDR1 SGHRS, CDR2 YFSETQ. J was trimmed by 5 bases and V by 3 bases; bases with no gene match: 8. The CDR3 has 16 amino acids. The CDR3 sequence is CASSWEPGQGNEKLFF. DNA of the CDR3: TGCGCCAGCAGCTGGGAACCGGGACAGGGAAATGAAAAACTGTTTTTT.

The rearrangement uses TRBV15 and TRBJ2-1, with 9 bases lining up with TRBD1. Germline CDR1 is LNHNV and CDR2 is YYDKDF (reference sequence). The CDR3 runs 19 residues. J lost 1 base, V lost 0 bases, and 10 bases had no gene match. CDR3 loop: CATSRDGTGWSHSYNEQFF. CDR3 nucleotide sequence: TGTGCCACCAGCAGAGATGGGACAGGGTGGTCCCATTCCTACAATGAGCAGTTCTTC.

DNA of the CDR3: TGTGCCAGCAGCTTATCTCTCGGGGGACAGGGCTATAGCAATCAGCCCCAGCATTTT. Translated, it gives CASSLSLGGQGYSNQPQHF. The V and J genes are TRBV7-9 and TRBJ1-5, with 9 bases identical to TRBD1. Germline CDR1 is SEHNR and CDR2 is FQNEAQ (reference sequence). This CDR3 has 19 residues. The V and J ends lost 2 bases and 0 bases, in that order; junction bases with no gene match: 11.

V gene TRBV7-9 combines with J gene TRBJ1-2; a possible D gene is TRBD1 (5 bases). Germline-derived CDR1 and CDR2 are SEHNR and FQNEAQ (reference sequence). This CDR3 contains 11 residues. V was shortened by 9 bases and J by 3 bases, with 8 bases between the two germline ends. This chain's CDR3 is CASQQDYGYTF. CDR3 coding DNA: TGTGCCAGTCAACAGGACTATGGCTACACCTTC. Variable domain in full (rest from reference TRBV7-9 and TRBJ1-2): DTGVSQNPRHKITKRGQNVTFRCDPISEHNRLYWYRQTLGQGPEFLTYFQNEAQLEKSRLLSDRFSAERPKGSFSTLEIQRTEQGDSAMYLCASQQDYGYTFGSGTRLTVV.

This chain connects TRBV19 to TRBJ1-5; 10 bases fit TRBD1. Germline assignment: CDR1 LNHDA and CDR2 SQIVND (reference sequence). Trimming removed 7 bases from V and 4 bases from J; junction bases left unmatched: 13. This CDR3 contains 17 residues. The chain's CDR3 is CASTPLPGTGVNQPQHF. The CDR3 DNA reads as TGTGCCAGTACCCCTCTCCCTGGGACAGGGGTAAATCAGCCCCAGCATTTT.